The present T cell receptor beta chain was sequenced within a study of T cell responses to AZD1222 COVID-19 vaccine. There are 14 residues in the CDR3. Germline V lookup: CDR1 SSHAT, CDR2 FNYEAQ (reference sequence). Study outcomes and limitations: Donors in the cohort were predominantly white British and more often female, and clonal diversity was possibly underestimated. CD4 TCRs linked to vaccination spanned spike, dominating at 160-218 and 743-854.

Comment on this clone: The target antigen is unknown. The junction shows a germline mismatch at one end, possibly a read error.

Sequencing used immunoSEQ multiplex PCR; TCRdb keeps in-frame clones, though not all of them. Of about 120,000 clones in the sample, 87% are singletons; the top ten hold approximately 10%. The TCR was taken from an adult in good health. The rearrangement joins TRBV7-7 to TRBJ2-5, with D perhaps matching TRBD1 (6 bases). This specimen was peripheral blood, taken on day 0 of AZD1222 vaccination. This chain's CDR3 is CASSPGTHPTPTYF. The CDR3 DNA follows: TGTGCTAGCAGCCCCGGGACACACCCCACGCCCACGTACTTC. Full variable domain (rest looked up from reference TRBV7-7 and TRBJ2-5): GAGVSQSPRYKVTKRGQDVTLRCDPISSHATLYWYQQALGQGPEFLTYFNYEAQPDKSGLPSDRFSAERPEGSISTLTIQRTEQRDSAMYRCASSPGTHPTPTYFGPGTRLLVL.